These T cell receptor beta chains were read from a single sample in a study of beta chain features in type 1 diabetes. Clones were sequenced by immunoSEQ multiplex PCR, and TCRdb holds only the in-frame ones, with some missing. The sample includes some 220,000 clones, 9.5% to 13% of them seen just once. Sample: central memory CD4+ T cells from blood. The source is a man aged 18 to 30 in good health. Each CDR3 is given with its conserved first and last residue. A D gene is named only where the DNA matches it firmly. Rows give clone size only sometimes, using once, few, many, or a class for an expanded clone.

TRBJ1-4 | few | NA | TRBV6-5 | TGTGCCAGCAGCGCGGGGGAAAAACTGTTTTTT | CASSAGEKLFF
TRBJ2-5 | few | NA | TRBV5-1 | TGCGCCAGCAGCTTGGATCAGACCCAGTACTTC | CASSLDQTQYF
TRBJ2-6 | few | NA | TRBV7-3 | TGTGCCAGCAGCTTATCGGGCAGCCTCTCTGGGGCCAACGTCCTGACTTTC | CASSLSGSLSGANVLTF
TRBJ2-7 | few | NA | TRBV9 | TGTGCCAGCAGCGTGGGGCTGGGTCGCGAGCAGTACTTC | CASSVGLGREQYF
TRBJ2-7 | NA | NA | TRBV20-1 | TGCAGTGCTAGCCCCGGTTACGAGCAGTACTTC | CSASPGYEQYF
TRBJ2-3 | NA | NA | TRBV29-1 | TGCAGCGTTGTCAGTGAGGCAGATACGCAGTATTTT | CSVVSEADTQYF
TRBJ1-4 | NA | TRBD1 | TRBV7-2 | TGTGCCAGCAGCTTGGGACAGGGAGCTGAAAAACTGTTTTTT | CASSLGQGAEKLFF
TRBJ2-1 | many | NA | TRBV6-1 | TGTGCCAGCAGTGAAGCTCTTCGCGGGGACCAAATCAATGAGCAGTTCTTC | CASSEALRGDQINEQFF
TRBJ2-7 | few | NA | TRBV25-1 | TGTGCCAGCAGACTCGCGGGGTCCTACGAGCAGTACTTC | CASRLAGSYEQYF
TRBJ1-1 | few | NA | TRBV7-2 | TGTGCCAGCAGTTGGGACCCGGGCACTGAAGCTTCCTTT | CASSWDPGTEASF
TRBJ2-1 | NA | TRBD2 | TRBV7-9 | TGTGCCAGCAGTTCCCCAGCGGGAGAGCAGTTCTTC | CASSSPAGEQFF
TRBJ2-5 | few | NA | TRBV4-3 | TGCGCCAGCAGCCACGTTGCTGAAGAGACCCAGTACTTC | CASSHVAEETQYF
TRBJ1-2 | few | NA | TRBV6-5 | TGTGCCAGCAGTTACGAAGTCGACTATGGCTACACCTTC | CASSYEVDYGYTF
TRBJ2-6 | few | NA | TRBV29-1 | TGCAGCGTTGAGGGCGGGCACTCTGGGGCCAACGTCCTGACTTTC | CSVEGGHSGANVLTF
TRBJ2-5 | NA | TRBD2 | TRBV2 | TGTGCCAGCAGCCCGACTAGCTATCAAGAGACCCAGTACTTC | CASSPTSYQETQYF
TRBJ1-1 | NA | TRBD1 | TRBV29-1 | TGCAGCGTTGAAGCCCTGACAGGGCCTACCACTGAAGCTTTCTTT | CSVEALTGPTTEAFF
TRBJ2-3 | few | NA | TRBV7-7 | TGTGCTAGCAGCTTAGGGGCAGGGGGCACAGATACGCAGTATTTT | CASSLGAGGTDTQYF
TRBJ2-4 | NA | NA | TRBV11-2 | TGTGCCAGCAGCCCGTGGGGCTTGTACAAAAACATTCAGTACTTC | CASSPWGLYKNIQYF
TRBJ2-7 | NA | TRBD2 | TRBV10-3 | TGTGCCATCAGTGAGATTAGCGGGGGAGGCGACGAGCAGTACTTC | CAISEISGGGDEQYF
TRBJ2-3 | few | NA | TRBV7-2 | TGTGCCAGCAGCTTGGGGTGGAGCACAGATACGCAGTATTTT | CASSLGWSTDTQYF
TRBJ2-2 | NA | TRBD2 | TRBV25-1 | TGTGCCAGCAGTGACATCGGGGGGACCGGGGAGCTGTTTTTT | CASSDIGGTGELFF
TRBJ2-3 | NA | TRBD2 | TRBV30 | TGTGCCTGGGGGGATAGCGGGAGGGCTAGCACAGATACGCAGTATTTT | CAWGDSGRASTDTQYF
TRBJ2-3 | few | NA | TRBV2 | TGTGCCAGCAGTGTGTCTGGGGGCACAGATACGCAGTATTTT | CASSVSGGTDTQYF
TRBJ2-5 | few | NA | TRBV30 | TGTGCCTGGACCCGAAGAATTCGGGAGACCCAGTACTTC | CAWTRRIRETQYF
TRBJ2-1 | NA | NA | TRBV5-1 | TGCGCCAGCAGCTTGATGGGTGGAATTGTGAATGAGCAGTTCTTC | CASSLMGGIVNEQFF
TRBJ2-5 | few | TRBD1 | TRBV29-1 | TGCAGCGCTCAGACGCACCGACAGGGAGTCGAGACCCAGTACTTC | CSAQTHRQGVETQYF
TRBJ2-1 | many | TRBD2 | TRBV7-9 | TGTGCCAGCAGCTCCCACACTAGCGTGTACAATGAGCAGTTCTTC | CASSSHTSVYNEQFF
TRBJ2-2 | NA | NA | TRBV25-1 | TGTGCCAGCAGTGAAGAGGGGCCCGGGGAGCTGTTTTTT | CASSEEGPGELFF
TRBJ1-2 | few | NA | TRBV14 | TGTGCCAGCAGCCCTCGGGCCTCGGATGGCTACACCTTC | CASSPRASDGYTF
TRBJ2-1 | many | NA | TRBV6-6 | TGTGCCAGCAGTTTCAGCAACAATGAGCAGTTCTTC | CASSFSNNEQFF
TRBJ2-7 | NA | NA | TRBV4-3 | TGCGCCAGCAGCCAAGCCTGGAGGTCCTACGAGCAGTACTTC | CASSQAWRSYEQYF
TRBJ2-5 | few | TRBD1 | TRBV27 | TGTGCCAGCAAGGGGACAGGGCAAGAGACCCAGTACTTC | CASKGTGQETQYF
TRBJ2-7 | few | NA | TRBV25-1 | TGTGCCAGCAGTGCCCCTGGACAGAACTACGAGCAGTACTTC | CASSAPGQNYEQYF
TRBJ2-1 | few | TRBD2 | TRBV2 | TGTGCCAGCAGTCCCGACGGGACTAGCGGGAGGTATCACAATGAGCAGTTCTTC | CASSPDGTSGRYHNEQFF
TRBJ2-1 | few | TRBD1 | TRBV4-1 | TGCGCCAGCAGCCGGACGAAGGGACAGGTAGACAATGAGCAGTTCTTC | CASSRTKGQVDNEQFF
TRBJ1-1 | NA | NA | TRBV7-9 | TGTGCCAGCACCAGCTCTGAGAACACTGAAGCTTTCTTT | CASTSSENTEAFF
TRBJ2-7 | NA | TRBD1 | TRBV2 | TGTGCCAGCAGTACGACAGGGAACGAGCAGTACTTC | CASSTTGNEQYF
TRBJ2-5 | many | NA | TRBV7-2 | TGTGCCAGCAGCTTGGGCACGAGGGAGCTAGGACGGACCCAGTACTTC | CASSLGTRELGRTQYF
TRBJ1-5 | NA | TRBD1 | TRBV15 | TGTGCCACCAGCAGCGACAGGGGATTAAGAAGCAATCAGCCCCAGCATTTT | CATSSDRGLRSNQPQHF
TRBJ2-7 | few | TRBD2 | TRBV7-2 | TGTGCCAGCAGCTCGGGGACTAGCGGGAGTCGGTACTTC | CASSSGTSGSRYF
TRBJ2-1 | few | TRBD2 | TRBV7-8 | TGTGCCAGCAGCTTTGAGCTAGCGGGAGCCAATGAGCAGTTCTTC | CASSFELAGANEQFF
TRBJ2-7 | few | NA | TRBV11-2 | TGTGCCAGCAGCTTAATTGGCAGGGCCTACGAGCAGTACTTC | CASSLIGRAYEQYF